This TCR beta chain is drawn from a study of shared clonotypes between healthy human individuals (dated by TCRdb to the early 2020s). For the study in its entirety: A few men and two women, aged 18 to 49 years, made up the cohort. For each donor, CD4 naive and CD4 memory were each run on three plates, CD8 naive on two plates, and CD8 memory on one plate. To estimate repertoire size and how much clonotypes are shared between individuals, the study performed deep sequencing of blood TCR repertoires from about five healthy adults. To increase sequencing depth and limit assay-specific biases, different laboratories used diverse techniques to prepare libraries and sequence TCR repertoires. Leukapheresis yielded between about 0.94 and 10 billion PBMCs per donor.

For the CD8 naive samples, CD45RO-negative cells were positively selected for CCR7, yielding a CD45RA+CCR7+ population from which TemRA cells were excluded. Donors were healthy HIV-negative adults with no recently reported acute infections or vaccinations. All donors were Caucasian adults living in Nashville, Tennessee, USA. Blood was collected by leukapheresis, and PBMCs were isolated by Ficoll-Histopaque density gradient centrifugation and then cryopreserved in liquid nitrogen vapor phase. Analytical flow cytometry was used to check the purity and quantity of each magnetically sorted T cell population. Genomic DNA was isolated from every sorted fraction and measured by UV absorbance on a Nanodrop 2000c. Study-wide conclusions, independent of this receptor: Sharing across a few donors was observed for about 5% of naive CD4, 3.5% of naive CD8, 2% to 2.5% of memory CD4, and around 0.42% of memory CD8 clonotypes. Larger estimated clonotype richness was generally found for naive subsets than for memory subsets. Incomplete sequencing was indicated by rarefaction of sorted-subset datasets, despite the large sequencing depth. Compared with non-shared clonotypes, clonotypes shared by all four sorted-subset donors had higher generation probabilities. The genetic and exposure-history diversity represented was limited by the small number of donors. Sampling was restricted to blood, and TCR repertoires in tissue are likely to differ from TCR repertoires in blood. Pairwise subsampling indicated that sequencing depth was expected to affect the degree of clonotype sharing among donors.

Using the deep immunoSEQ assay, TCR CDR3 regions were amplified from genomic DNA by multiplex PCR. Extracted genomic DNA from each cell subset was distributed evenly across all wells of several immunoSEQ 96-well plates, and each plate was treated as a replicate. For sorted subsets, approximately 190 ng of genomic DNA, equivalent to roughly 30,000 T cell genomes, went into each replicate PCR. The purified libraries were quantified using a Qubit 3.0 fluorometer, sized with a Bioanalyzer 2100, and then quantified again using the KAPA Library Quantification kit. A separate single-read 150-cycle Illumina NextSeq 550 flow cell was used to sequence each immunoSEQ 96-well plate. The original pipeline was this. The immunoSEQ output contained only junctional sequences without quality scores, so filtering could not match that applied to full-length reads. To assign V/J genes and CDR3, sequences were annotated using PyIR, a Python wrapper for IgBLAST v1.9, with IMGT germline references. Reads were filtered out if the reads had weak V/J assignments (E-value above 1e-6), no CDR3, stop codons, out-of-frame junctions, or ambiguous translated residues. V3J clonotypes were defined as sequences sharing an identical inferred V gene, J gene, and CDR3 amino acid sequence. The percentage overlap between two repertoires was calculated by dividing the number of shared unique clonotypes by the size of the smaller repertoire. Three approaches were used to assess repertoire richness: RTK rarefaction, the Chao1 estimator, and Recon v2.1 estimates of unobserved clonotypes. Generation probabilities for all TCRbeta clonotypes obtained by the gDNA method from a few donors were computed using OLGA. TCRdb provides this immuneACCESS table in a form limited to in-frame rearrangements. Some clones are lacking; in checked studies, under half of them reflect an unresolved V gene, and why the rest are absent is not known. The V and J calls and clone size were taken over from that table, and D and trimming were inferred from the DNA. The sample table lists more than 500,000 clones, approximately 96% of them with a count of one. The top ten constitute about 0.11% of the sample.

Worth noting for this clone: This receptor's antigen is unknown. No much larger clonotype is one base removed from it; base qualities were not supplied.

Taken from the germline V gene, the CDR1 and CDR2 loops are MNHEY and SVGAGI. The CDR3, cysteine through phenylalanine, is 16 amino acids long. This entry keeps only the CDR3 DNA: 48 bases, framed from base 1. After removal of 0 bases from V and 3 bases from J, the junction retains 5 bases not matched to a gene. The sequence joins TRBV6-5 to TRBJ2-1, and TRBD1 aligns with 7 junction nucleotides. Material: naive CD8+ T cells sorted from blood. Interpreted using the paper, the cell subset or site label stands for: CD45RA+CCR7+. The receptor's source is a woman aged 25 to 39 in good health. In nucleotide form, the sequence is TGTGCCAGCAGTTACTCGACACAGGGGCTCTACAATGAGCAGTTCTTC. This encodes CASSYSTQGLYNEQFF.